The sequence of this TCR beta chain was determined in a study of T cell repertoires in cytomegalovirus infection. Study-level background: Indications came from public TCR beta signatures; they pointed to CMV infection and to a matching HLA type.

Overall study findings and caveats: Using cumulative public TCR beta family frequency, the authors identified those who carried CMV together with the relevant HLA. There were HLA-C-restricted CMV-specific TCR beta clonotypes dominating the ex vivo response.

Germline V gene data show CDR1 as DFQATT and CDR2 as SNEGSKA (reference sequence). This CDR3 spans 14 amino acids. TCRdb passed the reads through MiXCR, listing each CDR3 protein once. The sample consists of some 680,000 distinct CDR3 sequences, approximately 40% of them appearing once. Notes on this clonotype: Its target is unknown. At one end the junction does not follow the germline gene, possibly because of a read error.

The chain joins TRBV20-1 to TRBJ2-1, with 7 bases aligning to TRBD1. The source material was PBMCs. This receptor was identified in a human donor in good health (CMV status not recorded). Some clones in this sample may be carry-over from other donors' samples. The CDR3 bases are TGCAGTGCTAGCAGGACAGGTGGGGCCAATAAGCAGTTCTTC. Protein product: CSASRTGGANKQFF.